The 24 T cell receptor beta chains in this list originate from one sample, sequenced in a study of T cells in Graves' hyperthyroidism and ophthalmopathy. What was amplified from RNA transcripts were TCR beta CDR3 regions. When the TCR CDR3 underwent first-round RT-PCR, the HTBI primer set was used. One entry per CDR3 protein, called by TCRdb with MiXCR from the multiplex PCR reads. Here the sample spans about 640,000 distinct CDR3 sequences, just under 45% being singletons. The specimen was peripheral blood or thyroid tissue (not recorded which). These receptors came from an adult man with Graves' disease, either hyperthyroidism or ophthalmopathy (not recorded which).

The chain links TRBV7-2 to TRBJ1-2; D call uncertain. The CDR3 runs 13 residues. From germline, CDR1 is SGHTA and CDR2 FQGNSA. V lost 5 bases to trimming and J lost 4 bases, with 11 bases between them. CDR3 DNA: TGTGCCAGCAGCCCGGAGATTATCTATGGCTACACCTTC. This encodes CASSPEIIYGYTF.

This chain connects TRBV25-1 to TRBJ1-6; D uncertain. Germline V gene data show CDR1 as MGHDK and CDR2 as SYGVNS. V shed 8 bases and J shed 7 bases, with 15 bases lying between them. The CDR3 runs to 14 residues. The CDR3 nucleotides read TGTGCCAGCTCTATAAGGATACTCAATTCACCCCTCCACTTT. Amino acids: CASSIRILNSPLHF.

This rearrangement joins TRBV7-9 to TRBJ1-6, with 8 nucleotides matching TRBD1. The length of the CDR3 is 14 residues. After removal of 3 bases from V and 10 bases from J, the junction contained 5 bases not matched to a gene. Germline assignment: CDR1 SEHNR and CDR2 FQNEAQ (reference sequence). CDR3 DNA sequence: TGTGCCAGCAGCTTGAGACAGGGGAACTCACCCCTCCACTTT. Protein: CASSLRQGNSPLHF.

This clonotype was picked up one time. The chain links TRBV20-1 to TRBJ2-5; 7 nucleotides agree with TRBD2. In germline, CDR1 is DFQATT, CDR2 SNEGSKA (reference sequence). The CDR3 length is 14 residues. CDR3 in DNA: TGCAGCGTCGTAGCGGGCAGCTACCAAGAGACCCAGTACTTC. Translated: CSVVAGSYQETQYF.

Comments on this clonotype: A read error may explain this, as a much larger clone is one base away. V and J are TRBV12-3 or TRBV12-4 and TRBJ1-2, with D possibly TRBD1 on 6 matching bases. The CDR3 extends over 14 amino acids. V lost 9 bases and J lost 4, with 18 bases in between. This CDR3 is CARSPTGSIYGYTF. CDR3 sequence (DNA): TGTGCCAGGAGCCCGACAGGTAGCATCTATGGCTACACCTTC.

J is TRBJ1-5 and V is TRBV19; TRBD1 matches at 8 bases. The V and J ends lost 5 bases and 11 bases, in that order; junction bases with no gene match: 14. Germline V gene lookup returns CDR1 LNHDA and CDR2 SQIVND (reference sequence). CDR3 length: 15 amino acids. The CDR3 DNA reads TGTGCCAGTAGTCCGGACAGGGCCATACAATCGACCCAGCATTTT. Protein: CASSPDRAIQSTQHF.

The CDR3 region has the DNA TGTGCCAGCAGCTTAGCGTCCTACACGGGGGAGACCCAGTACTTC. Encoded protein: CASSLASYTGETQYF. The genes are TRBV7-9 and TRBJ2-5, with TRBD2 as a possible D gene (5 bases). This CDR3 contains 15 residues. Germline CDR1 reads SEHNR; CDR2 reads FQNEAQ (reference sequence). The V end was cut by 0 bases, the J end by 5 bases, with 13 bases between.

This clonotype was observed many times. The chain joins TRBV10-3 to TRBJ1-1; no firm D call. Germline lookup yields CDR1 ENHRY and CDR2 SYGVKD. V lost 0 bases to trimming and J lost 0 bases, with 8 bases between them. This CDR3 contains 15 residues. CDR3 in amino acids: CAISESPGMNTEAFF. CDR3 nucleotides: TGTGCCATCAGTGAGTCGCCAGGTATGAACACTGAAGCTTTCTTT.

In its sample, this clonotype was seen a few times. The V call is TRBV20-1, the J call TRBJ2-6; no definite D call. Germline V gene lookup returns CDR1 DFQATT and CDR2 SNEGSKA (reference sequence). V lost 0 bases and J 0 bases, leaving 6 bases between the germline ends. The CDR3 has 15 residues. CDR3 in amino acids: CSARDLRSGANVLTF. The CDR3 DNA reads TGCAGTGCTAGAGATCTTCGCTCTGGGGCCAACGTCCTGACTTTC.

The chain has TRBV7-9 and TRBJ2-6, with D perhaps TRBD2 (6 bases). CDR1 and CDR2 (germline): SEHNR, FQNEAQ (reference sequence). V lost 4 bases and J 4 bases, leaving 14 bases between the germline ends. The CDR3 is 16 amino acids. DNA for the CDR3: TGTGCCAGCAGCTCGAGGGGCGGGGACGGGGCCAACGTCCTGACTTTC. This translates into CASSSRGGDGANVLTF.

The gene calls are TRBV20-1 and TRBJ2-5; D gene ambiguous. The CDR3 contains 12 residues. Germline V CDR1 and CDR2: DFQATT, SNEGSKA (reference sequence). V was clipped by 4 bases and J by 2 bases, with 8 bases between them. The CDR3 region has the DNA TGCAGTGCTATTTCGGCACAAGAGACCCAGTACTTC. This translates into CSAISAQETQYF.

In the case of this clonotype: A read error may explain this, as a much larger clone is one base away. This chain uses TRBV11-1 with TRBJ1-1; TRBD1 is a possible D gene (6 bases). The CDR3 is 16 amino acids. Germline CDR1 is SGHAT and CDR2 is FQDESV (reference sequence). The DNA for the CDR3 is TGTGCCAGCAGCTTCCCAGATAGCGGGGGCAACACTGAAGCTTCCTTT. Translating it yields CASSFPDSGGNTEASF.

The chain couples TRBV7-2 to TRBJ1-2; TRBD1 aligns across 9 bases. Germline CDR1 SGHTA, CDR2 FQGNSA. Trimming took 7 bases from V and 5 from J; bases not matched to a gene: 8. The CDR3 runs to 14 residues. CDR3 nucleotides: TGTGCCAGCACCCTGACAGGGGGTTGGTATGGCTACACCTTC. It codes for CASTLTGGWYGYTF.

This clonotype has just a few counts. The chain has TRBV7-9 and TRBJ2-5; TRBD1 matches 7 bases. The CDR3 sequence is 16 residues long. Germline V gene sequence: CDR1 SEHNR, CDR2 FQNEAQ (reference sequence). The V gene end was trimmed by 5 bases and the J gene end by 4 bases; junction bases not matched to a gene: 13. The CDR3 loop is CASSPPGTSGGETQYF. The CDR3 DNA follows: TGTGCCAGCAGCCCGCCGGGGACGTCAGGGGGAGAGACCCAGTACTTC. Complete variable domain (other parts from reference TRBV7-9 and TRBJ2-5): DTGVSQNPRHKITKRGQNVTFRCDPISEHNRLYWYRQTLGQGPEFLTYFQNEAQLEKSRLLSDRFSAERPKGSFSTLEIQRTEQGDSAMYLCASSPPGTSGGETQYFGPGTRLLVL.

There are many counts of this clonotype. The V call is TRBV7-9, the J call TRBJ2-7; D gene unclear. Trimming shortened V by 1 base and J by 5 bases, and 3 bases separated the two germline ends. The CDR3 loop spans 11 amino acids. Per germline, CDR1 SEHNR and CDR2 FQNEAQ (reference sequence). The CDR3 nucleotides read TGTGCCAGCAGCTTAGGCAACGAGCAGTACTTC. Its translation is CASSLGNEQYF.

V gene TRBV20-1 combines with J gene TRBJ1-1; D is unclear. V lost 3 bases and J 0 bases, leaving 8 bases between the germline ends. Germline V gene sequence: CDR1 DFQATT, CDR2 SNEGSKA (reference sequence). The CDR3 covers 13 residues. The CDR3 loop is CSASTRLNTEAFF. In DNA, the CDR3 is TGCAGTGCTAGTACCAGGCTGAACACTGAAGCTTTCTTT.

CDR3 nucleotide sequence: TGTGCCAGCAGCAGGACGGCCGAAGAGACCCAGTACTTC. Protein: CASSRTAEETQYF. This chain uses TRBV2 with TRBJ2-7; no clear D gene. The J call may be faulty, since TRBJ2-5 better matches the DNA end. Germline-derived CDR1 and CDR2 are SNHLY and FYNNEI. The CDR3 loop spans 13 amino acids.

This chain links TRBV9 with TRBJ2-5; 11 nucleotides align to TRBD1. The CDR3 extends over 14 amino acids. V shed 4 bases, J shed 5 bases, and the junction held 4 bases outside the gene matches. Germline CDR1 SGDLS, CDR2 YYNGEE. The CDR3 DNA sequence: TGTGCCAGCAGCAGGGACAGGGGGTGGGAGACCCAGTACTTC. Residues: CASSRDRGWETQYF.

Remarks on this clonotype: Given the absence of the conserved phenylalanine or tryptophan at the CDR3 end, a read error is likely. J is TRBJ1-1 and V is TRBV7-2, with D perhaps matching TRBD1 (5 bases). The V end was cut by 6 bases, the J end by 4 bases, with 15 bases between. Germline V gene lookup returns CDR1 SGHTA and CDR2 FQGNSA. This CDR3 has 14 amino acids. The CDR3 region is CASRAGRGGTEAFS. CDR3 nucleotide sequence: TGTGCCAGCAGAGCCGGGCGGGGCGGCACTGAAGCTTTCTCT.

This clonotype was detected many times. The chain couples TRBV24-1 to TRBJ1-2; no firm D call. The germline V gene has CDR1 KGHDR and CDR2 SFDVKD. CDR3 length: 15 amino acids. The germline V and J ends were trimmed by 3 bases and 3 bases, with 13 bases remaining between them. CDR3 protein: CATSDNRRDDYGYTF. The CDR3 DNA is TGTGCCACCAGTGATAACCGGAGGGATGACTATGGCTACACCTTC.

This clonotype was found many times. CDR3 sequence: CASRKPPGQWETEAFF. In DNA form, the CDR3 reads TGTGCCAGCAGGAAGCCCCCGGGACAGTGGGAAACTGAAGCTTTCTTT. This rearrangement joins TRBV12-3 or TRBV12-4 to TRBJ1-1; 7 bases match TRBD1. This CDR3 spans 16 amino acids. Trimming cost V 6 bases and J 5 bases; bases outside gene matches: 15.

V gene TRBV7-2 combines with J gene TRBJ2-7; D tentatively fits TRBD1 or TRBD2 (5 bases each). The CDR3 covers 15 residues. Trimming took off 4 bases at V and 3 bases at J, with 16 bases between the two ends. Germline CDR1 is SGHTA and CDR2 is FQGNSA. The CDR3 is CASSSFDSGSYEQYF. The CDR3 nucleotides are TGTGCCAGCAGCTCTTTCGATTCAGGGAGCTACGAGCAGTACTTC.

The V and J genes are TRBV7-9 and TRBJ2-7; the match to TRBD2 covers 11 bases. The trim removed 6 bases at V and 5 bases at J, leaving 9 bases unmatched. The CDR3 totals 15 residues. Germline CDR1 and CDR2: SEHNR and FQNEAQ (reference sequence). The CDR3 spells CASSPLAGGVNEQYF. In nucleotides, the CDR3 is TGTGCCAGCAGTCCTCTAGCGGGAGGTGTCAACGAGCAGTACTTC.

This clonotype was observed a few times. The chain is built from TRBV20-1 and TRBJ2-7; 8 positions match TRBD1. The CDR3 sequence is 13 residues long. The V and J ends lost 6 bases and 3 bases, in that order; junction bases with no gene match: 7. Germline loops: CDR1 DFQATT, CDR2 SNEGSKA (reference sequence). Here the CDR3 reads CSAQRQGYYEQYF. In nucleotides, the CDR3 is TGCAGTGCACAACGACAGGGGTACTACGAGCAGTACTTC.